Sequencing of this TCR beta chain was carried out in a study of blood T cell repertoires in COVID-19. Study-wide context: From the United States, Italy and Spain came samples of acute and convalescent COVID-19. Nucleic acid was either cDNA or gDNA, and it came from T cells, B-cell-depleted T cells, or PBMCs.

Germline V gives CDR1 SNHLY, CDR2 FYNNEI. There are 14 residues in the CDR3. Trimming pared 7 bases from V and 1 base from J, leaving 11 bases between. In Seattle, patients joined the study during active infection and were tracked longitudinally. Methods used by the authors: Estimated nucleated cell counts came from reference gene primer amplification. This table comes from immunoSEQ multiplex PCR, and its TCRdb copy is limited to in-frame clones, with some not included. V and J calls and clone size are those listed in that table; D and trimming were worked out from the DNA. The sample carries about 300,000 clones, 88% recorded once.

The origin of this receptor is a woman aged 30 to 39 with COVID-19, enrolled during active disease. Sequenced input: peripheral blood. The gene calls are TRBV2 and TRBJ1-5, with a tentative D call TRBD1 (5 bases). The CDR3 DNA follows: TGTGCCAGCAATACCTGGGGCAGCAATCAGCCCCAGCATTTT. Its translation is CASNTWGSNQPQHF.